This TCR beta chain was profiled in a study of T cells in Graves' hyperthyroidism and ophthalmopathy. As concerns this clonotype: Mismatch with germline at one junction end may stem from a read error.

Regions amplified from RNA transcripts were the TCR beta CDR3 regions. An initial round of RT-PCR targeting the TCR CDR3 relied on the HTBI primer set. Via MiXCR, TCRdb re-called the multiplex PCR reads, giving one row per CDR3 protein. The table has approximately 250,000 distinct CDR3 sequences, almost 25% seen once. Germline V gene data show CDR1 as MNHNS and CDR2 as SASEGT. The CDR3 consists of 13 residues. This sequence originates from a woman in her thirties or forties with Graves' ophthalmopathy. Input material: blood. The chain is built from TRBV6-1 and TRBJ2-6, with D possibly being TRBD1 (5 bases). The CDR3 is CATDIAGANVLNF. The CDR3 DNA reads as TGTGCCACCGACATCGCTGGGGCCAACGTCCTGAATTTC.